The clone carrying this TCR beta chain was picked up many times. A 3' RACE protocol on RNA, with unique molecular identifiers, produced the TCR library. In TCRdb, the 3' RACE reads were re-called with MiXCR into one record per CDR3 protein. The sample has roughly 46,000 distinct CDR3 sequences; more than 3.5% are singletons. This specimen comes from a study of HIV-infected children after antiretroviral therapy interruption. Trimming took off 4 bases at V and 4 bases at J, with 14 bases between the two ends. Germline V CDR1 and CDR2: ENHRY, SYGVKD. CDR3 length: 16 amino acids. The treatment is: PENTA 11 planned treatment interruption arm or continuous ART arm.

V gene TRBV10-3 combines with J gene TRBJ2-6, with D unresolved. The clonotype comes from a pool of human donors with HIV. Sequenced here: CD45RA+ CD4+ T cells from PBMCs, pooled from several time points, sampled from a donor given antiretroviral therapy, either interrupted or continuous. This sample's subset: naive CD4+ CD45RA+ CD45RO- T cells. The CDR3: CAISGNLVAGANVLTF. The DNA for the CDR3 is TGTGCCATCAGTGGAAACCTGGTAGCAGGGGCCAACGTCCTGACTTTC.